These 30 T cell receptor beta chains were sequenced from one sample in a study of cytomegalovirus exposure and HLA in healthy donors. Primers included in the PCR were 60 Vbeta and 13 Jbeta primers. Profiled with immunoSEQ multiplex PCR; TCRdb holds only in-frame clones, not every one. Among approximately 93,000 clones, 78% were seen once, and the ten largest hold 3% to 3.5%. Material for sequencing was PBMCs. The receptors were gathered from a woman between 40 and 50 years old in good health and CMV-seronegative.

This chain links TRBV6-4 with TRBJ1-4; 8 nucleotides align to TRBD1. The trim removed 5 bases at V and 6 bases at J, leaving 5 bases unmatched. The CDR3 is 14 residues long. Germline CDR1 reads MRHNA; CDR2 reads SNTAGT. In DNA, the CDR3 is TGTGCCAGCAGTTCAGGGGGCGCGGATGAAAAACTGTTTTTT. Translated: CASSSGGADEKLFF.

V is TRBV6-5 and J is TRBJ2-7; 10 nucleotides align to TRBD1. Germline V gene sequence: CDR1 MNHEY, CDR2 SVGAGI. Losses at the gene ends were 6 bases for V and 4 bases for J; bases not matched to a gene: 0. There are 12 residues in the CDR3. The CDR3 DNA reads TGTGCCAGCAGGGGACAGGGGTACGAGCAGTACTTC. It specifies CASRGQGYEQYF.

This rearrangement joins TRBV28 to TRBJ1-5, with 9 positions matching TRBD1. The trim removed 3 bases at V and 2 bases at J, leaving 5 bases unmatched. The germline gives CDR1 MDHEN, CDR2 SYDVKM. This CDR3 comprises 16 residues. CDR3 in DNA: TGTGCCAGCAGTTTTTGGACAGGGGACGGCAATCAGCCCCAGCATTTT. It is translated as CASSFWTGDGNQPQHF.

The V call is TRBV6-1, the J call TRBJ1-5; no reliable D call. Looked up from germline, CDR1 is MNHNS and CDR2 is SASEGT. Trimming pared 7 bases from V and 4 bases from J, leaving 17 bases between. The CDR3 has 15 residues. The CDR3 loop reads CASNPPEGGNQPQHF. The CDR3 bases are TGTGCCAGCAATCCCCCCGAGGGAGGGAATCAGCCCCAGCATTTT.

The chain joins TRBV5-5 to TRBJ1-2; 7 positions agree with TRBD1. Per germline, CDR1 SGHKS and CDR2 YYEKEE (reference sequence). The CDR3 runs to 14 residues. Germline trimming cut 2 bases from V and 4 bases from J; bases unmatched to any gene: 5. CDR3 coding DNA: TGTGCCAGCAGCTTAACAGGGGTGGGCTATGGCTACACCTTC. This sequence encodes CASSLTGVGYGYTF.

This clone was recorded a few times. The chain combines TRBV27 with TRBJ1-2; a weak D match, TRBD1 (5 bases). CDR1 MNHEY and CDR2 SMNVEV come from the germline V gene (reference sequence). Trimming pared 0 bases from V and 9 bases from J, leaving 11 bases between. The CDR3 has 13 amino acids. CDR3 protein: CASSLSTASSYTF. Here the CDR3 DNA reads TGTGCCAGCAGTTTATCGACAGCCTCAAGCTACACCTTC.

V usage is TRBV13 and J usage is TRBJ2-1; no firm D call. Trimming stripped 3 bases from V and 0 bases from J, with 12 bases between. The CDR3 length is 16 residues. Germline V gene sequence: CDR1 PRHDT, CDR2 FYEKMQ (reference sequence). This CDR3 reads CASSLGSPSSYNEQFF. The CDR3 nucleotides read TGTGCCAGCAGCTTGGGTAGCCCGAGCTCCTACAATGAGCAGTTCTTC.

The genes are TRBV5-1 and TRBJ2-7, with 14 bases that match TRBD2. V was clipped by 5 bases and J by 5 bases; unmatched bases: 6. Germline V lookup: CDR1 SGHRS, CDR2 YFSETQ. The CDR3 contains 15 residues. CDR3: CASRATSGRAHEQYF. The CDR3 coding sequence is TGCGCCAGCAGGGCGACTAGCGGGAGGGCCCACGAGCAGTACTTC.

The chain recombines TRBV11-3 with TRBJ2-1; D is unresolved. Trimming left V 8 bases short and J 6 bases short, with 8 bases between. CDR3 length: 11 residues. Germline CDR1 reads SGHNT; CDR2 reads YENEEA. CDR3 amino acids: CASGNFNEQFF. The CDR3 DNA is TGTGCCAGCGGCAATTTCAATGAGCAGTTCTTC. The variable domain in full, with the rest retrieved from reference TRBV11-3 and TRBJ2-1, is EAGVVQSPRYKIIEKKQPVAFWCNPISGHNTLYWYLQNLGQGPELLIRYENEEAVDDSQLPKDRFSAERLKGVDSTLKIQPAELGDSAVYLCASGNFNEQFFGPGTRLTVL.

J is TRBJ1-5 and V is TRBV27; D unclear. The CDR3 totals 15 residues. Trimming left V 7 bases short and J 4 bases short, with 17 bases between. CDR1 is MNHEY and CDR2 is SMNVEV in the germline V gene (reference sequence). The DNA of the CDR3 is TGTGCCAGCACCCGGACGGGGAACGGTAATCAGCCCCAGCATTTT. It translates to CASTRTGNGNQPQHF.

The chain is built from TRBV6-6 and TRBJ2-1; no firm D call. V was pared by 0 bases and J by 6 bases, with 6 bases between. The CDR3 has 13 amino acids. Germline-derived CDR1 and CDR2 are MNHNY and SVGAGI (reference sequence). The CDR3 loop reads CASSYSPFNEQFF. As DNA, the CDR3 is TGTGCCAGCAGTTACTCCCCGTTCAATGAGCAGTTCTTC.

The chain recombines TRBV5-1 with TRBJ2-4; D is uncertain. The germline V gene encodes CDR1 SGHRS and CDR2 YFSETQ. Between the trimmed V and J ends, which lost 5 bases and 1 base, there was a span of 16 bases. CDR3 length: 16 amino acids. This chain's CDR3 is CASSPTRSGAKNIQYF. DNA for the CDR3: TGCGCCAGCAGTCCCACGAGATCCGGGGCCAAAAACATTCAGTACTTC. Based on the CDR3 plus reference TRBV5-1 and TRBJ2-4, the full variable domain is KAGVTQTPRYLIKTRGQQVTLSCSPISGHRSVSWYQQTPGQGLQFLFEYFSETQRNKGNFPGRFSGRQFSNSRSEMNVSTLELGDSALYLCASSPTRSGAKNIQYFGAGTRLSVL.

The chain employs TRBV7-2 and TRBJ2-1; TRBD2 agrees at 11 bases. V shed 4 bases, J shed 5 bases, and the junction held 4 bases outside the gene matches. This CDR3 has 15 residues. Germline values: CDR1 SGHTA, CDR2 FQGNSA. The CDR3 DNA reads TGTGCCAGCAGCTCAGGACTAGCGGGTAACAATGAGCAGTTCTTC. It is translated as CASSSGLAGNNEQFF.

This sequence joins TRBV10-3 and TRBJ1-1; the match to TRBD1 covers 10 bases. CDR3 length: 12 amino acids. The junction had 2 bases not matched to a gene; V was cut back by 10 bases and J by 3 bases. Germline assignment: CDR1 ENHRY and CDR2 SYGVKD. CDR3 residues: CATGTGDTEAFF. The CDR3 coding sequence is TGTGCCACCGGGACAGGGGACACTGAAGCTTTCTTT.

This chain joins TRBV10-1 and TRBJ1-1; D possibly corresponds to TRBD1 (5 bases). The V end was cut by 4 bases, the J end by 4 bases, with 13 bases between. Germline lookup yields CDR1 WNHNN and CDR2 SYGVQD (reference sequence). This CDR3 region has 14 residues. CDR3 region: CASSVTGRPTEAFF. The CDR3 DNA sequence: TGCGCCAGCAGTGTAACAGGCAGACCCACTGAAGCTTTCTTT.

The chain couples TRBV4-3 to TRBJ2-1; 8 nucleotides match TRBD2. Germline V gives CDR1 LGHNA, CDR2 YSLEER. The CDR3 consists of 17 residues. Trimming removed 4 bases from V and 0 bases from J; junction bases left unmatched: 8. The CDR3: CASSPDFGTSSYNEQFF. CDR3 DNA sequence: TGCGCCAGCAGCCCTGACTTCGGGACTAGCTCCTACAATGAGCAGTTCTTC.

The sample holds a few counts of this clone. The chain is built from TRBV28 and TRBJ2-5; possible D gene TRBD1, 6 bases. Near its end, the DNA agrees better with TRBJ2-7, so the J call may be wrong. Germline V gene lookup returns CDR1 MDHEN and CDR2 SYDVKM. This CDR3 has 19 amino acids. The CDR3 bases are TGTGCCAGCAGTTCCCAAAAGAGATTCCCGACAGGTGAATTGCGCGAGCAGTACTTC. This codes for CASSSQKRFPTGELREQYF.

Only one count was recorded for this clone. The chain combines TRBV25-1 with TRBJ2-7, with 9 nucleotides matching TRBD1. Germline trimming cut 2 bases from V and 0 bases from J; bases unmatched to any gene: 5. Germline assignment: CDR1 MGHDK and CDR2 SYGVNS. CDR3 length: 16 residues. This CDR3 reads CASSEPGQGSSYEQYF. In DNA form, the CDR3 reads TGTGCCAGCAGTGAACCCGGACAGGGGAGCTCCTACGAGCAGTACTTC.

This chain joins TRBV5-1 and TRBJ2-6, with D unresolved. The CDR3 runs to 15 residues. CDR1 and CDR2 (germline): SGHRS, YFSETQ. Deletions cut 3 bases from V and 0 bases from J, with 7 bases between. Here the CDR3 DNA reads TGCGCCAGCAGCTCCCACAGCTCTGGGGCCAACGTCCTGACTTTC. This gives the protein CASSSHSSGANVLTF. Variable domain in full (rest from reference TRBV5-1 and TRBJ2-6): KAGVTQTPRYLIKTRGQQVTLSCSPISGHRSVSWYQQTPGQGLQFLFEYFSETQRNKGNFPGRFSGRQFSNSRSEMNVSTLELGDSALYLCASSSHSSGANVLTFGAGSRLTVL.

On this clone: The junction shows a germline mismatch at one end, possibly a read error. This chain connects TRBV28 to TRBJ1-1; no reliable D call. The CDR3 spans 13 residues. The V gene's germline CDR1 is MDHEN and CDR2 SYDVKM. CDR3 loop: CASSPFGLEVTAF. CDR3 nucleotides: TGTGCCAGCAGTCCTTTTGGTCTGGAGGTGACGGCCTTT.

The rearrangement joins TRBV28 to TRBJ2-2; D gene uncertain. Germline V gene data show CDR1 as MDHEN and CDR2 as SYDVKM. V dropped 7 bases and J dropped 0 bases, with 18 bases sitting between them. This CDR3 is built from 17 residues. For the CDR3, the DNA is TGTGCCAGCACCCTTCGCCAGATCAAGTCGAACACCGGGGAGCTGTTTTTT. Protein: CASTLRQIKSNTGELFF.

This clone was counted a single time. CDR3 sequence reads: CASSSGLALPYEQYF. The CDR3 bases are TGTGCCAGCAGCTCCGGACTAGCGCTGCCCTACGAGCAGTACTTC. This chain connects TRBV7-2 to TRBJ2-7, with 9 bases aligning to TRBD2. Germline CDR1 is SGHTA and CDR2 is FQGNSA. CDR3 size: 15 residues. Unmatched junction bases numbered 6, after V lost 4 bases and J lost 2 bases.

The chain joins TRBV4-3 to TRBJ1-3; TRBD1 is a possible D gene (5 bases). Trimming shortened V by 3 bases and J by 1 base, and 13 bases separated the two germline ends. CDR1 and CDR2 (germline): LGHNA, YSLEER. The CDR3 runs 16 residues. The CDR3 reads CASSQGGGLSGNTIYF. The CDR3 nucleotides read TGCGCCAGCAGCCAGGGGGGAGGGCTGTCTGGAAACACCATATATTTT.

This clone was counted between two and nine times. The chain carries TRBV5-6 and TRBJ1-1; D not resolved. Germline lookup yields CDR1 SGHDT and CDR2 YYEEEE. This CDR3 is 14 amino acids long. The ends were cut back, 4 bases at V and 7 bases at J, with 17 bases in the middle. The CDR3 DNA follows: TGTGCCAGCAGCCCCGTACCCGGCCGGGATGAAGCTTTCTTT. This gives the protein CASSPVPGRDEAFF.

This clone was counted between two and nine times. The chain recombines TRBV18 with TRBJ1-3; possible D gene TRBD1, 5 bases. Trimming removed 3 bases from V and 0 bases from J, with 9 bases in between. The CDR3 covers 15 residues. Per germline, CDR1 KGHSH and CDR2 LQKENI. The chain's CDR3 is CASSPGPRSGNTIYF. Here the CDR3 DNA reads TGTGCCAGCTCACCGGGGCCACGCTCTGGAAACACCATATATTTT.

As regards this clone: The sample has other DNA sequences that encode this CDR3 too. This rearrangement joins TRBV28 to TRBJ2-7; D is perhaps TRBD1 (5 bases). The CDR3 totals 14 residues. Trimming removed 2 bases at V and 2 bases at J, with 10 bases between. CDR1 is MDHEN, CDR2 SYDVKM, per germline. Here the CDR3 reads CASSLEQEPYEQYF. The CDR3 DNA reads as TGTGCCAGCAGTTTAGAACAGGAGCCCTACGAGCAGTACTTC.

The CDR3 region is CASSQPGQGRYEQYF. The CDR3 coding sequence is TGTGCCAGCAGCCAACCGGGACAGGGTCGATACGAGCAGTACTTC. The gene calls are TRBV6-5 and TRBJ2-7, with 9 bases identical to TRBD1. This CDR3 has 15 residues. The junction had 10 bases not matched to a gene; V was cut back by 6 bases and J by 4 bases. Germline CDR1 MNHEY, CDR2 SVGAGI.

The V call is TRBV15, the J call TRBJ2-7; TRBD2 aligns across 14 bases. This CDR3 comprises 15 residues. With V trimmed by 5 bases and J by 6 bases, 6 bases remained unmatched. Germline loops: CDR1 LNHNV, CDR2 YYDKDF (reference sequence). In DNA, the CDR3 is TGTGCCACCAGCGACGGACTAGCGGGAGGAGGCGAGCAGTACTTC. Its translation is CATSDGLAGGGEQYF.

V usage is TRBV15 and J usage is TRBJ2-3; TRBD2 aligns across 9 bases. With V trimmed by 8 bases and J by 5 bases, 11 bases remained unmatched. This CDR3 contains 15 residues. Germline values: CDR1 LNHNV, CDR2 YYDKDF (reference sequence). For the CDR3, the DNA is TGTGCCACCCGTTCCCTAGCGGGATGGGGAGATACGCAGTATTTT. Its protein is CATRSLAGWGDTQYF.

The CDR3 here is CASRTGGLPQHF. The CDR3 nucleotides are TGTGCCAGCCGGACAGGGGGCTTGCCCCAGCATTTT. The chain recombines TRBV19 with TRBJ1-5; 11 bases are shared with TRBD1. The CDR3 spans 12 residues. Germline V lookup: CDR1 LNHDA, CDR2 SQIVND (reference sequence). Losses at the gene ends were 9 bases for V and 9 bases for J; bases not matched to a gene: 4.